Listed here is a single T cell receptor beta chain. The antigen is undetermined. Sequencing used immunoSEQ multiplex PCR; TCRdb keeps in-frame clones, though not all of them. This sample has 55,000 to 80,000 clones; 85% to 95% occur once, and the top ten carry 3.3%. The data stem from a study of cytomegalovirus exposure and HLA in healthy donors. General study findings and limits: High specificity and sensitivity for cytomegalovirus status were reported for the classifier.

After removal of 4 bases from V and 4 bases from J, the junction contained 6 bases not matched to a gene. This CDR3 is 15 amino acids long. Germline V gene lookup returns CDR1 SGHRS and CDR2 YFSETQ. What was sequenced was PBMCs. The chain employs TRBV5-1 and TRBJ1-1; TRBD1 matches at 11 bases. This receptor was obtained from a young man in good health and CMV-seronegative. Written as DNA, the CDR3 is TGCGCCAGCAGCCAAGGGACAGGGGGGGGCACTGAAGCTTTCTTT. This sequence encodes CASSQGTGGGTEAFF.